The 31 T cell receptor beta chains below come from one sample, sequenced in a study of blood T cell repertoires in COVID-19. The repertoire was sequenced with immunoSEQ multiplex PCR; TCRdb's copy has only in-frame clones and lacks some. The sample comprises 200,000 to 300,000 clones, 70% to 80% of which are singletons, and 2.5% to 4% rests with the top ten. Sample: peripheral blood. Receptors originate from a woman older than 75 with acute or convalescent COVID-19.

This chain links TRBV5-1 with TRBJ2-1; tentatively, D is TRBD2 (6 bases). The V end was cut by 4 bases, the J end by 0 bases, with 14 bases between. This CDR3 region has 16 residues. Germline lookup yields CDR1 SGHRS and CDR2 YFSETQ. As DNA, the CDR3 is TGCGCCAGCAGCCCAGGGACTCTAAGCTCCTACAATGAGCAGTTCTTC. It encodes CASSPGTLSSYNEQFF.

This chain uses TRBV5-1 with TRBJ1-6, with 8 bases aligning to TRBD1. The length of the CDR3 is 16 residues. The germline CDR1 and CDR2 sequences are SGHRS and YFSETQ. Losses at the gene ends were 0 bases for V and 8 bases for J; bases not matched to a gene: 7. The CDR3 region is CASSLEGDRFYSPLHF. CDR3 in DNA: TGCGCCAGCAGCTTGGAGGGGGACAGGTTTTATTCACCCCTCCACTTT.

V and J are TRBV3-1 (or the pseudogene TRBV3-2) and TRBJ2-1, with D unresolved. CDR1 is LGHDT and CDR2 is YNNKEL in the germline V gene (reference sequence). Trimming removed 4 bases at V and 6 bases at J, with 10 bases between. The CDR3 is made up of 13 amino acids. The DNA of the CDR3 is TGTGCCAGCAGCCCCGCATTAGCCAATGAGCAGTTCTTC. Amino acid sequence: CASSPALANEQFF.

This chain connects TRBV2 to TRBJ2-7; TRBD2 is a possible D gene (6 bases). Germline V lookup: CDR1 SNHLY, CDR2 FYNNEI. CDR3 length: 12 residues. V was cut by 7 bases and J by 4 bases, with 11 bases left in between. Here the CDR3 DNA reads TGTGCCAGCACCACGGAGGGGTACGAGCAGTACTTC. As protein: CASTTEGYEQYF.

V gene TRBV5-1 combines with J gene TRBJ2-2; 7 bases are a match to TRBD2. V gave up 2 bases and J gave up 3 bases; unmatched junction bases: 4. Looked up from germline, CDR1 is SGHRS and CDR2 is YFSETQ. The CDR3 runs 15 residues. This CDR3 is CASSFGAGDTGELFF. The CDR3 DNA is TGCGCCAGCAGCTTTGGGGCGGGAGACACCGGGGAGCTGTTTTTT.

This chain uses TRBV11-2 with TRBJ1-1; D call uncertain. Trimming stripped 2 bases from V and 5 bases from J, with 12 bases between. CDR1 and CDR2 from the germline V gene are SGHAT and FQNNGV. The length of the CDR3 is 14 residues. This CDR3 is CASSLLRVQTEAFF. DNA of the CDR3: TGTGCCAGCAGCTTATTACGGGTACAAACTGAAGCTTTCTTT.

V and J are TRBV6-7 and TRBJ2-1; 10 nucleotides align to TRBD2. TRBV6-7 falls under the ORF class, with uncertain function. V dropped 5 bases and J dropped 6; count of bases not matched to a gene: 10. This CDR3 has 16 residues. CDR3 amino acids: CASSNKLAGRSNEQFF. CDR3 nucleotide sequence: TGTGCCAGCAGTAATAAACTAGCGGGAAGGTCCAATGAGCAGTTCTTC.

The rearrangement uses TRBV6-5 and TRBJ1-1; D possibly corresponds to TRBD1 (5 bases). The ends were cut back, 6 bases at V and 6 bases at J, with 14 bases in the middle. The length of the CDR3 is 13 residues. In germline, CDR1 is MNHEY, CDR2 SVGAGI. Here the CDR3 DNA reads TGTGCCAGCAGGGTCACAGGTTACGCTGAAGCTTTCTTT. It yields the protein CASRVTGYAEAFF.

The DNA for the CDR3 is TGTGCCAGCAGCCTCCCTAGACAGGGTTCTAACGAGCAGTACTTC. Its protein product is CASSLPRQGSNEQYF. The gene calls are TRBV7-2 and TRBJ2-7, with TRBD1 matching 7 bases. V shed 5 bases and J 5 bases; nucleotides not matched to a gene: 12. The length of the CDR3 is 15 residues. Germline V lookup: CDR1 SGHTA, CDR2 FQGNSA.

The chain employs TRBV27 and TRBJ1-2; D possibly corresponds to TRBD1 (5 bases). Trimming pared 6 bases from V and 8 bases from J, leaving 16 bases between. Germline assignment: CDR1 MNHEY and CDR2 SMNVEV (reference sequence). The CDR3 is 13 amino acids. The CDR3 DNA reads TGTGCCAGCAGCCTCGAACCAGGGCACGGCTACACCTTC. It codes for CASSLEPGHGYTF.

The chain uses TRBV19 and TRBJ2-5; 8 nucleotides agree with TRBD2. CDR3 length: 13 residues. In germline, CDR1 is LNHDA, CDR2 SQIVND (reference sequence). V lost 5 bases to trimming and J lost 5 bases; unmatched junction nucleotides: 4. This CDR3 reads CASSDSGTETQYF. The CDR3 region has the DNA TGTGCCAGTAGTGATAGCGGGACGGAGACCCAGTACTTC.

V is TRBV5-1 and J is TRBJ2-3; 8 nucleotides align to TRBD2. This CDR3 is built from 16 residues. Germline loops: CDR1 SGHRS, CDR2 YFSETQ. V lost 4 bases and J lost 6; bases outside the gene matches: 13. CDR3 protein: CASSVTTSGSSDTQYF. The CDR3 bases are TGCGCCAGCAGCGTAACAACTAGCGGATCGAGTGATACGCAGTATTTT. Full variable domain (rest looked up from reference TRBV5-1 and TRBJ2-3): KAGVTQTPRYLIKTRGQQVTLSCSPISGHRSVSWYQQTPGQGLQFLFEYFSETQRNKGNFPGRFSGRQFSNSRSEMNVSTLELGDSALYLCASSVTTSGSSDTQYFGPGTRLTVL.

This chain links TRBV6-5 with TRBJ1-5, with a weak D call TRBD1 (6 bases). The CDR3 is made up of 15 amino acids. Germline V gene sequence: CDR1 MNHEY, CDR2 SVGAGI. Trimming took off 8 bases at V and 2 bases at J, with 16 bases between the two ends. The CDR3 protein is CASCTVAGGNQPQHF. The CDR3 nucleotides are TGTGCCAGCTGCACGGTAGCAGGGGGCAATCAGCCCCAGCATTTT.

The V and J genes are TRBV29-1 and TRBJ2-1; 8 bases line up with TRBD2. With V trimmed by 4 bases and J by 9 bases, 8 bases remained unmatched. The CDR3 is 13 amino acids. The germline V gene encodes CDR1 SQVTM and CDR2 ANQGSEA. CDR3 amino acids: CSVARGGRGEQFF. CDR3 coding DNA: TGCAGCGTTGCCCGGGGGGGCCGTGGTGAGCAGTTCTTC.

This sequence joins TRBV15 and TRBJ2-7; 8 bases line up with TRBD2. CDR1 and CDR2 (germline): LNHNV, YYDKDF (reference sequence). The J segment lost 6 bases and the V segment lost 0 bases, leaving 4 bases of the junction unmatched. This CDR3 spans 14 amino acids. CDR3 sequence reads: CATSRDAGGLEQYF. The CDR3 nucleotides are TGTGCCACCAGCAGAGATGCGGGAGGCCTCGAGCAGTACTTC. Filled out from reference TRBV15 and TRBJ2-7, the complete variable domain reads DAMVIQNPRYQVTQFGKPVTLSCSQTLNHNVMYWYQQKSSQAPKLLFHYYDKDFNNEADTPDNFQSRRPNTSFCFLDIRSPGLGDTAMYLCATSRDAGGLEQYFGPGTRLTVT.

A few counts support this clone. The chain is built from TRBV5-1 and TRBJ1-3; D is unclear. CDR1 is SGHRS and CDR2 is YFSETQ in the germline V gene. The V end lost 0 bases, the J end lost 8 bases, and 12 bases lay between the germline ends. The CDR3 runs to 14 residues. CDR3 region: CASSLGDNADTIYF. The DNA for the CDR3 is TGCGCCAGCAGCTTGGGCGACAATGCCGACACCATATATTTT.

This chain connects TRBV30 to TRBJ1-2; D is undetermined. Between the trimmed V and J ends, which lost 0 bases and 8 bases, there was a span of 7 bases. In germline, CDR1 is GTSNPN, CDR2 SVGIG (reference sequence). The length of the CDR3 is 11 residues. CDR3 nucleotides: TGTGCCTGGAGTGTGGGTAGCGGCTACACCTTC. Its translation is CAWSVGSGYTF.

This chain connects TRBV5-1 to TRBJ2-7, with D possibly being TRBD1 (6 bases). Trimming cost V 2 bases and J 3 bases, with 12 bases left between them. The CDR3 has 14 residues. The germline V gene encodes CDR1 SGHRS and CDR2 YFSETQ. The CDR3 loop reads CASSFLTGNYEQYF. CDR3 sequence (DNA): TGCGCCAGCAGCTTCCTGACAGGAAACTACGAGCAGTACTTC. The full variable domain, completed using reference TRBV5-1 and TRBJ2-7, is KAGVTQTPRYLIKTRGQQVTLSCSPISGHRSVSWYQQTPGQGLQFLFEYFSETQRNKGNFPGRFSGRQFSNSRSEMNVSTLELGDSALYLCASSFLTGNYEQYFGPGTRLTVT.

The chain carries TRBV12-3 or TRBV12-4 and TRBJ1-2; 8 bases are shared with TRBD1. This CDR3 region has 13 residues. V lost 6 bases to trimming and J lost 6 bases; unmatched junction nucleotides: 6. The CDR3 region is CASSQGARDGYTF. Here the CDR3 DNA reads TGTGCCAGCAGCCAGGGGGCGCGGGATGGCTACACCTTC.

The chain uses TRBV5-1 and TRBJ2-1, with 10 positions matching TRBD2. This CDR3 is 13 amino acids long. Looked up from germline, CDR1 is SGHRS and CDR2 is YFSETQ. Losses at the gene ends were 3 bases for V and 7 bases for J; bases not matched to a gene: 1. CDR3 coding DNA: TGCGCCAGCAGCTCTAGCGGGGGTAATGAGCAGTTCTTC. As protein: CASSSSGGNEQFF.

The chain employs TRBV10-3 and TRBJ2-5, with D possibly matching TRBD1 (6 bases). Trimming took 6 bases from V and 2 from J, leaving 13 bases between them. This CDR3 comprises 14 residues. CDR1 and CDR2 from the germline V gene are ENHRY and SYGVKD. CDR3 nucleotide sequence: TGTGCCATCAGGGGGGACATAACTCAAGAGACCCAGTACTTC. Translation: CAIRGDITQETQYF.

This sequence joins TRBV5-1 and TRBJ1-6; D ambiguous. The CDR3 has 13 residues. Germline V gene sequence: CDR1 SGHRS, CDR2 YFSETQ. V was pared by 4 bases and J by 5 bases, with 7 bases between. The CDR3: CASSPGHNSPLHF. The CDR3 DNA is TGCGCCAGCAGCCCAGGTCATAATTCACCCCTCCACTTT.

The V call is TRBV18, the J call TRBJ1-6, with TRBD1 matching 9 bases. The CDR3 is made up of 15 amino acids. After removal of 5 bases from V and 6 bases from J, the junction contained 5 bases not matched to a gene. Germline V gives CDR1 KGHSH, CDR2 LQKENI. CDR3 loop: CASSAGQGRNSPLHF. CDR3 bases: TGTGCCAGCTCAGCCGGACAGGGGCGTAATTCACCCCTCCACTTT.

This rearrangement joins TRBV6-5 to TRBJ1-4; TRBD1 is a possible D gene (5 bases). CDR1 and CDR2 from the germline V gene are MNHEY and SVGAGI. The V end lost 5 bases, the J end lost 4 bases, and 14 bases lay between the germline ends. The CDR3 runs 15 residues. CDR3 DNA sequence: TGTGCCAGCAGTCTTACAGGATGGGGTAATGAAAAACTGTTTTTT. It encodes CASSLTGWGNEKLFF.

The chain is built from TRBV2 and TRBJ1-2; no firm D call. Germline lookup yields CDR1 SNHLY and CDR2 FYNNEI. Trimming stripped 6 bases from V and 4 bases from J, with 9 bases between. CDR3 length: 12 amino acids. CDR3 in amino acids: CASREPSYGYTF. CDR3 DNA sequence: TGTGCCAGCAGAGAGCCCTCCTATGGCTACACCTTC. Together with reference TRBV2 and TRBJ1-2, the CDR3 gives the full variable domain: EPEVTQTPSHQVTQMGQEVILRCVPISNHLYFYWYRQILGQKVEFLVSFYNNEISEKSEIFDDQFSVERPDGSNFTLKIRSTKLEDSAMYFCASREPSYGYTFGSGTRLTVV.

The chain uses TRBV10-2 and TRBJ1-2; 8 nucleotides match TRBD1. CDR1 is WSHSY, CDR2 SAAADI, per germline. This CDR3 has 15 amino acids. With V trimmed by 5 bases and J by 5 bases, 10 bases remained unmatched. As DNA, the CDR3 is TGCGCCAGCAGTTACCTACAGGGGGGAGTTTATGGCTACACCTTC. Encoded protein: CASSYLQGGVYGYTF.

The V and J genes are TRBV5-1 and TRBJ1-2, with D unclear. V lost 0 bases and J lost 3, with 12 bases in between. The CDR3 covers 15 residues. Germline V gene lookup returns CDR1 SGHRS and CDR2 YFSETQ. CDR3 sequence: CASSLGGRADYGYTF. CDR3 coding DNA: TGCGCCAGCAGCTTGGGAGGGCGGGCGGACTATGGCTACACCTTC. The full variable domain, with the rest looked up from reference TRBV5-1 and TRBJ1-2, is KAGVTQTPRYLIKTRGQQVTLSCSPISGHRSVSWYQQTPGQGLQFLFEYFSETQRNKGNFPGRFSGRQFSNSRSEMNVSTLELGDSALYLCASSLGGRADYGYTFGSGTRLTVV.

This chain links TRBV7-9 with TRBJ1-6; tentatively, D is TRBD1 (6 bases). Germline V gene sequence: CDR1 SEHNR, CDR2 FQNEAQ (reference sequence). The CDR3 spans 16 residues. V lost 5 bases, J lost 4 bases, and 15 bases lay in between. DNA of the CDR3: TGTGCCAGCAGCGCCTGGACAGCCCCTTATAATTCACCCCTCCACTTT. Its translation is CASSAWTAPYNSPLHF.

In its sample, this clone was seen a few times. The chain is built from TRBV6-5 and TRBJ2-7, with 9 nucleotides matching TRBD1. The CDR3 runs 15 residues. V lost 2 bases to trimming and J lost 1 base; unmatched junction nucleotides: 3. Looked up from germline, CDR1 is MNHEY and CDR2 is SVGAGI. The CDR3 DNA follows: TGTGCCAGCAGTTACCGGACAGGGGAGTCCTACGAGCAGTACTTC. The encoded protein is CASSYRTGESYEQYF.

The chain links TRBV6-5 to TRBJ2-1, with D possibly being TRBD1 (6 bases). Per the germline V gene, CDR1 is MNHEY and CDR2 is SVGAGI. The CDR3 is made up of 14 amino acids. Trimming removed 7 bases from V and 5 bases from J, with 15 bases in between. CDR3 DNA sequence: TGTGCCAGCACAGAACCTAGGGGGAACAATGAGCAGTTCTTC. Encoded protein: CASTEPRGNNEQFF.

The chain uses TRBV10-3 and TRBJ2-1; no definite D call. This CDR3 spans 12 amino acids. The germline CDR1 and CDR2 sequences are ENHRY and SYGVKD. Trimming left V 11 bases short and J 10 bases short, with 18 bases between. The CDR3 sequence: CAAVGDRFEQFF. For the CDR3, the DNA is TGTGCCGCCGTTGGAGATCGGTTCGAGCAGTTCTTC.